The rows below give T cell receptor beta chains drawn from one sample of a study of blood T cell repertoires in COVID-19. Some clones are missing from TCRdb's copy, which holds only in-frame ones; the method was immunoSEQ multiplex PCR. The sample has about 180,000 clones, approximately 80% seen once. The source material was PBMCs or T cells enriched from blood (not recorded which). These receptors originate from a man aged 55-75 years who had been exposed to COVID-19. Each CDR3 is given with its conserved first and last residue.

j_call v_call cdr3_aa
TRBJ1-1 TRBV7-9 CASSPVSGTGNTEAFF
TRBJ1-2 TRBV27 CASSLQQGSYGYTF
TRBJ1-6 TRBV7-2 CASRPGQGTYNSPLHF
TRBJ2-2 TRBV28 CASSLGQGFPGELFF
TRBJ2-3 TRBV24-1 CATSDLYYTDTQYF
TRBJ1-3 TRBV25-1 CASSVRGSGNTIYF
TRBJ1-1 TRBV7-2 CASSRTRDSKAFF
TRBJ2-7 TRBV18 CASSPSTGRGEQYF
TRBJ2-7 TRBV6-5 CASRSPSFPYEQYF
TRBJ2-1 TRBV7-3 CASSFIRLAGNNEQFF
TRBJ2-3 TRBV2 CASSPGLAYTQYF
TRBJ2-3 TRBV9 CASSVGLAGGPTDTQYF
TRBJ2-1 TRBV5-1 CASSYQTSGVYEQFF
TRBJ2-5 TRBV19 CASSTRTSGVVETQYF
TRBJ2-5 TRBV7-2 CASSLPGLAETQYF
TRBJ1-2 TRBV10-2 CASRADRGTGYTF
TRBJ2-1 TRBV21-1 CASSKRLAGALLYNEQFF
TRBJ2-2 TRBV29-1 CSALQGSGAGELFF
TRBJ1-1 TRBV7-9 CASSFELTAEAFF